A single sample is the source of the 28 T cell receptor beta chains below, sequenced in a study of T cells after yellow fever vaccination. TCRdb reprocessed the 5' RACE reads with MiXCR, giving one entry per CDR3 protein. The profile shows 250,000 or so distinct CDR3 sequences, 6.7% of them singletons. The specimen comprised CD4+ T cells sorted from PBMCs, sampled on the day of the yellow fever booster vaccination. These receptor sequences come from a man aged 25 to 40 who received the YFV17D yellow fever vaccine.

This clonotype was seen many times. The chain has TRBV11-2 and TRBJ2-5; D remains unclear. CDR3 length: 14 amino acids. V dropped 5 bases and J dropped 2 bases, with 12 bases sitting between them. Germline V lookup: CDR1 SGHAT, CDR2 FQNNGV. CDR3 DNA: TGTGCCAGCAGCGACCCAAGAGGACAAGAGACCCAGTACTTC. It encodes CASSDPRGQETQYF.

As to this clonotype: This may come from a read error, since a much larger clone is one base off. The chain links TRBV30 to TRBJ2-3; D ambiguous. The CDR3 contains 13 residues. Germline V CDR1 and CDR2: GTSNPN, SVGIG (reference sequence). Trimming took 0 bases from V and 0 from J, leaving 4 bases between them. The CDR3 bases are TGTGCCTGGAGTGTTCCAAGCACAGATACGCAGTATTTT. Protein: CAWSVPSTDTQYF.

This clonotype was seen only a few times. CDR3 protein: CASSGFSGRISYNEQFF. The CDR3 nucleotides are TGTGCCAGCAGTGGTTTTAGCGGGAGGATTTCCTACAATGAGCAGTTCTTC. The chain recombines TRBV25-1 with TRBJ2-1, with 10 positions matching TRBD2. V shed 4 bases, J shed 1 base, and the junction held 7 bases outside the gene matches. This CDR3 spans 17 amino acids. In germline, CDR1 is MGHDK, CDR2 SYGVNS.

The table lists this clonotype with many counts. The chain is built from TRBV20-1 and TRBJ2-1, with 8 bases matching TRBD2. CDR1 is DFQATT, CDR2 SNEGSKA, per germline (reference sequence). With 1 base clipped from V and 2 bases from J, the junction kept 10 bases outside the gene matches. The CDR3 runs to 17 residues. The CDR3 region has the DNA TGCAGTGCTAGAGGTCGGGAAAGCGGGGGAGCCTACAATGAGCAGTTCTTC. This sequence encodes CSARGRESGGAYNEQFF.

J is TRBJ2-1 and V is TRBV12-3 or TRBV12-4, with TRBD2 identical over 7 bases. Trimming cost V 4 bases and J 0 bases; bases outside gene matches: 6. CDR3 size: 16 residues. The CDR3 sequence is CASSSLLARSYNEQFF. CDR3 in DNA: TGTGCCAGCAGTTCGCTACTAGCGCGCTCCTACAATGAGCAGTTCTTC.

This clonotype was detected ten times or more. The rearrangement joins TRBV29-1 to TRBJ2-3; D is undetermined. CDR3 length equals 14 residues. Trimming took off 1 base at V and 0 bases at J, with 8 bases between the two ends. Germline CDR1 SQVTM, CDR2 ANQGSEA. The CDR3 DNA sequence: TGCAGCGTTGAAGCCGACATAAGCACAGATACGCAGTATTTT. As protein: CSVEADISTDTQYF.

This clonotype was seen at least ten times. This chain connects TRBV5-1 to TRBJ2-1; 14 bases align to TRBD2. Trimming took 4 bases from V and 7 from J; bases not matched to a gene: 4. The CDR3 is made up of 15 amino acids. The germline V gene encodes CDR1 SGHRS and CDR2 YFSETQ. The CDR3 DNA is TGCGCCAGCAGCCCCCGGACTAGCGGGAGGAATGAGCAGTTCTTC. Translation: CASSPRTSGRNEQFF. The full variable domain, its missing parts supplied by reference TRBV5-1 and TRBJ2-1, is KAGVTQTPRYLIKTRGQQVTLSCSPISGHRSVSWYQQTPGQGLQFLFEYFSETQRNKGNFPGRFSGRQFSNSRSEMNVSTLELGDSALYLCASSPRTSGRNEQFFGPGTRLTVL.

There are a few counts of this clonotype. The chain is built from TRBV20-1 and TRBJ2-1; the match to TRBD2 covers 9 bases. CDR1 is DFQATT and CDR2 is SNEGSKA in the germline V gene (reference sequence). CDR3 length: 16 residues. The ends lost 6 bases at V and 6 bases at J; junction bases unmatched: 15. In DNA form, the CDR3 reads TGCAGTGCGACCCGCCCCGGGACTAGCCTTACCAATGAGCAGTTCTTC. It codes for CSATRPGTSLTNEQFF.

This clonotype has a handful of counts. The chain is built from TRBV5-1 and TRBJ2-2; D is unclear. This CDR3 has 15 residues. Per germline, CDR1 SGHRS and CDR2 YFSETQ. Deletions cut 2 bases from V and 7 bases from J, with 15 bases between. CDR3 amino acids: CASSLNPATGGELFF. The CDR3 bases are TGCGCCAGCAGCTTAAATCCTGCCACCGGCGGGGAGCTGTTTTTT.

This clonotype was counted ten times or more. This chain uses TRBV20-1 with TRBJ2-1, with a possible D match to TRBD2 (5 bases). V lost 6 bases and J lost 7, with 16 bases in between. The length of the CDR3 is 13 residues. Germline lookup yields CDR1 DFQATT and CDR2 SNEGSKA (reference sequence). CDR3 DNA: TGCAGTGCCAGCCGGACTTCCAGTAATGAGCAGTTCTTC. It encodes CSASRTSSNEQFF.

In its sample, this clonotype was seen a few times. The chain's CDR3 is CASSTGPNYEQYF. The CDR3 DNA is TGTGCCAGCTCAACCGGGCCAAACTACGAGCAGTACTTC. The chain employs TRBV18 and TRBJ2-7; D not certain. The CDR3 runs to 13 residues. The ends were cut back, 5 bases at V and 3 bases at J, with 11 bases in the middle. Germline V CDR1 and CDR2: KGHSH, LQKENI.

Only a few counts were recorded for this clonotype. The chain combines TRBV10-3 with TRBJ2-7, with D possibly TRBD2 on 5 matching bases. V was cut by 3 bases and J by 5 bases, with 11 bases left in between. Germline V gene sequence: CDR1 ENHRY, CDR2 SYGVKD. This CDR3 is built from 13 residues. The CDR3 DNA follows: TGTGCCATCAGTGAACGGACTGGTAACGAGCAGTACTTC. Translating it yields CAISERTGNEQYF.

This clonotype was seen a few times. CDR3: CASSLQLAGGRSETQYF. CDR3 DNA: TGCGCCAGCAGCTTACAACTAGCGGGAGGGCGCTCTGAGACCCAGTACTTC. This chain connects TRBV5-1 to TRBJ2-5, with 13 positions matching TRBD2. The ends lost 2 bases at V and 5 bases at J; junction bases unmatched: 9. Germline values: CDR1 SGHRS, CDR2 YFSETQ. The CDR3 is 17 amino acids.

This chain uses TRBV7-6 with TRBJ2-7; 10 nucleotides agree with TRBD2. Per the germline V gene, CDR1 is SGHVS and CDR2 is FNYEAQ. The CDR3 extends over 16 amino acids. J was trimmed by 4 bases and V by 2 bases; bases with no gene match: 8. The CDR3 bases are TGTGCCAGCAGCTTAAATCCAGCGGGAGGGCCTTACGAGCAGTACTTC. Protein product: CASSLNPAGGPYEQYF.

This clonotype was observed a handful of times. V is TRBV6-6 and J is TRBJ2-7, with D unresolved. The germline V gene encodes CDR1 MNHNY and CDR2 SVGAGI (reference sequence). V gave up 5 bases and J gave up 2 bases, with 10 bases separating them. The CDR3 sequence is 13 residues long. The CDR3 nucleotides read TGTGCCAGCAGTGCACCTTCCGCCTACGAGCAGTACTTC. Protein product: CASSAPSAYEQYF.

This clonotype was recorded many times. The gene calls are TRBV5-5 and TRBJ2-3; the match to TRBD1 covers 9 bases. This CDR3 spans 17 amino acids. The ends lost 0 bases at V and 3 bases at J; junction bases unmatched: 8. Germline CDR1 and CDR2: SGHKS and YYEKEE (reference sequence). The CDR3 DNA follows: TGTGCCAGCAGCTTGGAGGGACAGGGAAGTGGGACAGATACGCAGTATTTT. Amino acids: CASSLEGQGSGTDTQYF.

This clonotype was counted only a few times. This sequence joins TRBV20-1 and TRBJ2-6; D might be TRBD1 (6 bases). CDR1 is DFQATT, CDR2 SNEGSKA, per germline (reference sequence). V lost 6 bases and J lost 6, with 18 bases in between. The CDR3 is 15 residues long. The CDR3 sequence: CSAPTRTAQANVLTF. CDR3 sequence (DNA): TGCAGTGCCCCTACGCGGACAGCCCAGGCCAACGTCCTGACTTTC.

This clonotype was counted ten times or more. The chain uses TRBV11-2 and TRBJ2-5; 11 bases are shared with TRBD2. Trimming removed 2 bases from V and 3 bases from J; junction bases left unmatched: 5. The CDR3 spans 16 residues. Germline V CDR1 and CDR2: SGHAT, FQNNGV. The CDR3 bases are TGTGCCAGCAGCTTAACCGGACTAGCGGGTGAAGAGACCCAGTACTTC. Protein product: CASSLTGLAGEETQYF.

This clonotype was seen repeatedly, ten times or more. The chain employs TRBV29-1 and TRBJ2-3; D is perhaps TRBD1 (6 bases). From germline, CDR1 is SQVTM and CDR2 ANQGSEA. The CDR3 runs 14 residues. V gave up 3 bases and J gave up 1 base, with 11 bases separating them. This CDR3 reads CSVERGSGTDTQYF. The CDR3 DNA reads as TGCAGCGTTGAGAGGGGGAGCGGCACAGATACGCAGTATTTT.

This clonotype has a handful of counts. This chain connects TRBV7-2 to TRBJ2-7; tentative D call: TRBD2 (5 bases). Trimming left V 1 base short and J 3 bases short, with 13 bases between. From germline, CDR1 is SGHTA and CDR2 FQGNSA. The CDR3 has 15 residues. The chain's CDR3 is CASSLDRRRGYEQYF. CDR3 sequence (DNA): TGTGCCAGCAGCTTAGATAGGAGACGGGGCTACGAGCAGTACTTC.

This clonotype turned up a few times. The chain is built from TRBV10-3 and TRBJ2-4; 7 bases line up with TRBD1. Losses at the gene ends were 3 bases for V and 0 bases for J; bases not matched to a gene: 8. Germline lookup yields CDR1 ENHRY and CDR2 SYGVKD. This CDR3 has 17 amino acids. CDR3 protein: CAISDRQGSIAKNIQYF. In DNA form, the CDR3 reads TGTGCCATCAGTGACCGACAGGGATCTATAGCCAAAAACATTCAGTACTTC.

This clonotype was observed a handful of times. The rearrangement links TRBV28 to TRBJ2-7, with D unclear. This CDR3 region has 13 residues. Germline V gene lookup returns CDR1 MDHEN and CDR2 SYDVKM. V lost 7 bases, J lost 0 bases, and 10 bases lay in between. CDR3 sequence (DNA): TGTGCCAGCACCCGTCCCGCCTCCTACGAGCAGTACTTC. This gives the protein CASTRPASYEQYF.

J is TRBJ2-3 and V is TRBV19; 9 bases match TRBD2. Per germline, CDR1 LNHDA and CDR2 SQIVND (reference sequence). The CDR3 has 16 residues. Unmatched junction bases numbered 9, after V lost 4 bases and J lost 4 bases. CDR3 in amino acids: CASSTTAGGGSDTQYF. The CDR3 DNA reads TGTGCCAGTAGTACCACCGCGGGAGGGGGCTCAGATACGCAGTATTTT.

This clonotype has at least ten counts. The rearrangement uses TRBV10-2 and TRBJ2-1; no firm D call. Germline V gene lookup returns CDR1 WSHSY and CDR2 SAAADI. The CDR3 loop spans 11 amino acids. V was trimmed by 10 bases and J by 5 bases, leaving 9 bases between them. CDR3 DNA sequence: TGCGCCACAGCACTCGACAATGAGCAGTTCTTC. As protein: CATALDNEQFF.

This clonotype was found many times. The chain has TRBV5-1 and TRBJ2-7, with TRBD1 identical over 12 bases. The CDR3 spans 17 residues. The V and J ends lost 0 bases and 3 bases, in that order; junction bases with no gene match: 7. Germline lookup yields CDR1 SGHRS and CDR2 YFSETQ. CDR3 sequence reads: CASSLAPGQGAVYEQYF. The CDR3 nucleotides read TGCGCCAGCAGCTTGGCTCCGGGACAGGGGGCCGTCTACGAGCAGTACTTC.

In its sample, this clonotype was seen many times. CDR3 protein: CSANQPGQGRDTQYF. Here the CDR3 DNA reads TGCAGTGCTAACCAGCCGGGACAGGGGAGGGATACGCAGTATTTT. V and J are TRBV20-1 and TRBJ2-3, with 10 bases lining up with TRBD1. The junction had 10 bases not matched to a gene; V was cut back by 4 bases and J by 6 bases. Germline V gives CDR1 DFQATT, CDR2 SNEGSKA (reference sequence). The CDR3 loop spans 15 amino acids.

This clonotype was observed at least ten times. The chain carries TRBV5-1 and TRBJ2-7, with 8 nucleotides matching TRBD2. The CDR3 has 14 amino acids. The J segment lost 5 bases and the V segment lost 4 bases, leaving 8 bases of the junction unmatched. Germline CDR1 is SGHRS and CDR2 is YFSETQ. This chain's CDR3 is CASSITGTSNEQYF. The DNA for the CDR3 is TGCGCCAGCAGCATTACCGGGACTAGTAACGAGCAGTACTTC.

There are a few counts of this clonotype. The rearrangement uses TRBV5-6 and TRBJ2-1, with 9 bases identical to TRBD2. V shed 0 bases, J shed 13 bases, and the junction held 2 bases outside the gene matches. Germline values: CDR1 SGHDT, CDR2 YYEEEE. The length of the CDR3 is 12 residues. CDR3 nucleotides: TGTGCCAGCAGCTTGGTGGGACTAGCTCAGTTCTTC. Protein: CASSLVGLAQFF.